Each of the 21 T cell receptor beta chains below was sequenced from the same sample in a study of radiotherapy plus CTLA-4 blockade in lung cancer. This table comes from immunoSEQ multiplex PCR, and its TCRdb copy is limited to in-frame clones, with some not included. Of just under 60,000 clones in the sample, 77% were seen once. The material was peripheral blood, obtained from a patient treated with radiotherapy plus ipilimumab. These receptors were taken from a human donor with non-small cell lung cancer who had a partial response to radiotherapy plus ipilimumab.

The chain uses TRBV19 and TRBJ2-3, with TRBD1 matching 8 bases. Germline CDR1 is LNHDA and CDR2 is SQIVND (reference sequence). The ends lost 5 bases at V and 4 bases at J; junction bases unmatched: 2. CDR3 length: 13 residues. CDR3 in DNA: TGTGCCAGTAGTCCGACAGGGGCAGATACGCAGTATTTT. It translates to CASSPTGADTQYF.

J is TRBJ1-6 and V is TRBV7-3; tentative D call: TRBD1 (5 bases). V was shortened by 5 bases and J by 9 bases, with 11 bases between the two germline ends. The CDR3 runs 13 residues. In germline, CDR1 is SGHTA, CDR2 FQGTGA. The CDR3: CASSQGYGSPLHF. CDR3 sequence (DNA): TGTGCCAGCAGCCAGGGATATGGTTCACCCCTCCACTTT.

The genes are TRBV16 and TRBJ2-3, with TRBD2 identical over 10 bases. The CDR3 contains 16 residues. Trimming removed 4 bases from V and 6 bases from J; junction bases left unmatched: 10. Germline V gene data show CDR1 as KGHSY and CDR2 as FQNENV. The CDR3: CASSLPKRGGADTQYF. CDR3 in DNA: TGTGCCAGCAGCCTACCTAAGCGGGGGGGCGCGGATACGCAGTATTTT. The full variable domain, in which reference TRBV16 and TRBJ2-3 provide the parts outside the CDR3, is GEEVAQTPKHLVRGEGQKAKLYCAPIKGHSYVFWYQQVLKNEFKFLISFQNENVFDETGMPKERFSAKCLPNSPCSLEIQATKLEDSAVYFCASSLPKRGGADTQYFGPGTRLTVL.

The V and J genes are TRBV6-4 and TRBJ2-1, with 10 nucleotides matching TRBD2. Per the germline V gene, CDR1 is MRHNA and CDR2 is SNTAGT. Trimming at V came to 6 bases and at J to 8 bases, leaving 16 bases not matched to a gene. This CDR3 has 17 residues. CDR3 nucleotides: TGTGCCAGCAGCCGAACCCGTAGCGGGGGGCCGGGGGATGAGCAGTTCTTC. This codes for CASSRTRSGGPGDEQFF.

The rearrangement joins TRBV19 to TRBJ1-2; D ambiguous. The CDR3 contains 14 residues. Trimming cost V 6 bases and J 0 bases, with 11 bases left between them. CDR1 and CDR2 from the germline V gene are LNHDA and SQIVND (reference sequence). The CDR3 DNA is TGTGCCAGTAGCCCCAGAGACTCTAACTATGGCTACACCTTC. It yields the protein CASSPRDSNYGYTF.

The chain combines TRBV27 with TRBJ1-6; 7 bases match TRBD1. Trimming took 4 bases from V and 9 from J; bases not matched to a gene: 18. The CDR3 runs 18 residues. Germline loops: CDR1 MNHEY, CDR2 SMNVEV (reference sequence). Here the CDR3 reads CASSSGRKPGQPISPLHF. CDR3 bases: TGTGCCAGCAGTTCTGGAAGGAAACCGGGACAGCCCATTTCACCCCTCCACTTT.

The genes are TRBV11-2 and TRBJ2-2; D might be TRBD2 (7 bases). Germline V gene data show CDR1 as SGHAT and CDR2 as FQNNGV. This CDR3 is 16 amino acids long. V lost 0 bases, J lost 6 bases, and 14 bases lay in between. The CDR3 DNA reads TGTGCCAGCAGCTTAGAGGGTCAGGGGAGGGCCGGGGAGCTGTTTTTT. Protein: CASSLEGQGRAGELFF.

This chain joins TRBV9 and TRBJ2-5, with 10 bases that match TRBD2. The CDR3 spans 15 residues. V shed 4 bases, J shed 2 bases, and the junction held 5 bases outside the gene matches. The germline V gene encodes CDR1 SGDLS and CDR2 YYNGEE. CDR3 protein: CASSRSGGTQETQYF. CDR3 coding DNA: TGTGCCAGCAGCCGTAGCGGGGGGACGCAAGAGACCCAGTACTTC.

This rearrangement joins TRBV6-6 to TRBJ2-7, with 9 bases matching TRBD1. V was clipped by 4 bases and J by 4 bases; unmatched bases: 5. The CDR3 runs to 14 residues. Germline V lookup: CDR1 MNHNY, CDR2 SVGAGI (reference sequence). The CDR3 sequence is CASSLTGGPYEQYF. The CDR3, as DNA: TGTGCCAGCAGTTTAACAGGGGGCCCTTACGAGCAGTACTTC.

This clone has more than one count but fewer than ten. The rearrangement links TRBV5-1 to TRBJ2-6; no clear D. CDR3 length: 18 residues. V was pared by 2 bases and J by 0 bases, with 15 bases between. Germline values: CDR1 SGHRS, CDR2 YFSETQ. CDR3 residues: CASSFFRQASSGANVLTF. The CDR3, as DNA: TGCGCCAGCAGCTTTTTCCGCCAGGCTTCCTCTGGGGCCAACGTCCTGACTTTC.

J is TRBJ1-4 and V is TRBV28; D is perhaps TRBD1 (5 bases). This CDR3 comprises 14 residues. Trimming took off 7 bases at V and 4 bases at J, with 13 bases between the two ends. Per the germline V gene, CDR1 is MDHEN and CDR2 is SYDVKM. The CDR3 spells CASNTQQVNEKLFF. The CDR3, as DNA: TGTGCCAGCAACACCCAACAGGTTAATGAAAAACTGTTTTTT.

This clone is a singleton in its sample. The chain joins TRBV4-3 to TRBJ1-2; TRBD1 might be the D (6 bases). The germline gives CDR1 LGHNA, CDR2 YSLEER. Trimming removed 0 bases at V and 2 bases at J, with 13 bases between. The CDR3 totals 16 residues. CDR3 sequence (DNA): TGCGCCAGCAGCCAAGATCTCGGACAGACAAACTATGGCTACACCTTC. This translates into CASSQDLGQTNYGYTF.

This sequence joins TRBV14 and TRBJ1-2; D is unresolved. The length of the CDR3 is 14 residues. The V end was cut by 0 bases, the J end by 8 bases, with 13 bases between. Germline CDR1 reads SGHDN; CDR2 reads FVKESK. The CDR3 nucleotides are TGTGCCAGCAGCCAAGAGTTAACAGCCCGCGGCTACACCTTC. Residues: CASSQELTARGYTF.

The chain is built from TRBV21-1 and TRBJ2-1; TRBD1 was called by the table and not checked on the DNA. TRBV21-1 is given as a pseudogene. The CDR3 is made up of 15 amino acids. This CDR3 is CASSTRDRVDNEQFF. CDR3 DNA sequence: TGTGCCAGCAGCACCCGGGACAGGGTTGACAATGAGCAGTTCTTC.

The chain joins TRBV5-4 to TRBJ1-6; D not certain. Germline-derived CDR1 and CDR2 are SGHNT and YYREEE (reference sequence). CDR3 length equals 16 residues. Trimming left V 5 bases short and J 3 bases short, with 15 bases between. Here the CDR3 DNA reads TGTGCCAGCAGATCCTCAGGAGGCGGCTATAATTCACCCCTCCACTTT. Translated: CASRSSGGGYNSPLHF. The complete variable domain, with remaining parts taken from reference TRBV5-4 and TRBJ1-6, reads ETGVTQSPTHLIKTRGQQVTLRCSSQSGHNTVSWYQQALGQGPQFIFQYYREEENGRGNFPPRFSGLQFPNYSSELNVNALELDDSALYLCASRSSGGGYNSPLHFGNGTRLTVT.

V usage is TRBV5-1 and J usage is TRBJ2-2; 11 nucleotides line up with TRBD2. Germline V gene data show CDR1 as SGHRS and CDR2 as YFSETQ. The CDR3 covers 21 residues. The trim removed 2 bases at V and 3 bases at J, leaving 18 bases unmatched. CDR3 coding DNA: TGCGCCAGCAGCTTAGGTCGGCTAGCGGGGGGCGTTAAGATTCACACCGGGGAGCTGTTTTTT. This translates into CASSLGRLAGGVKIHTGELFF.

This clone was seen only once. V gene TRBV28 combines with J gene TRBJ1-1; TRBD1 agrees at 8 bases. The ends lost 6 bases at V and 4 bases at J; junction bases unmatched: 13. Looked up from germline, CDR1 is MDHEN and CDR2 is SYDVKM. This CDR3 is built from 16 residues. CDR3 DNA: TGTGCCAGCAGATGGGCCTCGACAGGGGACGGCACTGAAGCTTTCTTT. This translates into CASRWASTGDGTEAFF.

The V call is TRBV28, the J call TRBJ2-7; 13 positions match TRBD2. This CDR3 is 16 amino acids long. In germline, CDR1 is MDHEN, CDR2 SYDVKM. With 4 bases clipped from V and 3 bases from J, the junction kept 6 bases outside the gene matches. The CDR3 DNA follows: TGTGCCAGCAGTTGGGGACTAGCGGGAATCATCTACGAGCAGTACTTC. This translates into CASSWGLAGIIYEQYF.

The CDR3 here is CASSDRTGGLNTEAFF. CDR3 bases: TGCGCCAGCAGCGACCGGACAGGGGGCCTGAACACTGAAGCTTTCTTT. This chain connects TRBV10-1 to TRBJ1-1, with 11 bases identical to TRBD1. Trimming cost V 6 bases and J 0 bases; bases outside gene matches: 6. The CDR3 spans 16 residues. Looked up from germline, CDR1 is WNHNN and CDR2 is SYGVQD (reference sequence).

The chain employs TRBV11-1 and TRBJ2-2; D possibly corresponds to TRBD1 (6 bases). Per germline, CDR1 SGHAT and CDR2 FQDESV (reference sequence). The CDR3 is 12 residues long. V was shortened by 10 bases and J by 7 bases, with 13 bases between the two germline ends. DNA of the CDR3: TGTGCCACCCAGGGGTTCAACGGGGAGCTGTTTTTT. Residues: CATQGFNGELFF.

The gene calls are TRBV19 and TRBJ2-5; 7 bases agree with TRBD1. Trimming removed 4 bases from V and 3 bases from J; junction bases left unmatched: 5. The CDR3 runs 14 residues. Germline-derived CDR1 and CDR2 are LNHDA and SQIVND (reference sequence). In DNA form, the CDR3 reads TGTGCCAGTAGTACCCCTGGACAGGAAGAGACCCAGTACTTC. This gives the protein CASSTPGQEETQYF.